This T cell receptor (beta chain) was recovered during a study of cytomegalovirus exposure and HLA in healthy donors. Regarding the study as a whole: Analysis was performed later, and it showed HLA-associated TCR beta chains to be more clonally expanded than equally common others. In a later analysis, DRB1 alleles had the most associated TCRs; HLA-C alleles the fewest. Near-uniform donor sequencing depth was presumed by presence/absence analyses.

With 60 Vbeta and 13 Jbeta primers, the PCR was carried out. TCRdb keeps only in-frame clones here, not all; method: immunoSEQ multiplex PCR. The data hold some 130,000 clones, with approximately 61% observed a single time. Of note for this clone: Antigen specificity is unknown.

J gave up 7 bases and V 5 bases, and 3 bases lay outside the gene matches. This CDR3 is built from 12 residues. Germline V gene data show CDR1 as MNHNY and CDR2 as SVGAGI (reference sequence). Healthy bone marrow donors made up the donor group. The sequencing sample was made of PBMCs. This receptor was obtained from a woman between 40 and 55 years old in good health and CMV-seronegative. The V call is TRBV6-6, the J call TRBJ1-1; 8 nucleotides agree with TRBD1. CDR3 residues: CASSGGQVEAFF. CDR3 nucleotides: TGTGCCAGCAGTGGGGGACAGGTTGAAGCTTTCTTT.